This T cell receptor beta chain comes out of a study of regulatory T cells in long-lasting Graves disease. Trimming took off 1 base at V and 2 bases at J, with 15 bases between the two ends. Germline CDR1 reads SGHRS; CDR2 reads YFSETQ. CDR3 size: 16 residues. With iRepertoire HTBI primers and Arm-PCR of CDR3 regions, TCR beta libraries were built. The authors' processing: Samples revealed approximately 67 TRBV and 14 TRBJ segments. TCRdb called the multiplex PCR reads again in MiXCR, with one record for every CDR3 protein. The V and J calls follow TCRdb's processing rather than the paper's. The profile shows a few hundred thousand distinct CDR3 sequences, 14% of them singletons. This clonotype was detected many times. Sample time point: newly diagnosed GD, antithyroid drugs for less than 3 months. Extracted PBMC RNA gave rise to the TCR library. The diagnosis of Graves' disease used American Thyroid Association guidelines.

These records were also assigned to another study, of T cells in Graves' hyperthyroidism and ophthalmopathy. That investigation notes: Using the HTBI primer set, a first-round RT-PCR was run on the TCR CDR3. Ophthalmopathy was model-predicted a median roughly 6.2 months pre-onset.

V usage is TRBV5-1 and J usage is TRBJ1-1; D not resolved. The source is a woman between 45 and 65 years old with Graves disease. Sequenced here: peripheral blood mononuclear cells (PBMCs), sampled at new diagnosis, from a patient treated with antithyroid drugs. The CDR3 protein is CASSLRADTLNTEAFF. CDR3 bases: TGCGCCAGCAGCTTGAGAGCTGATACCCTTAACACTGAAGCTTTCTTT. Filled out from reference TRBV5-1 and TRBJ1-1, the complete variable domain reads KAGVTQTPRYLIKTRGQQVTLSCSPISGHRSVSWYQQTPGQGLQFLFEYFSETQRNKGNFPGRFSGRQFSNSRSEMNVSTLELGDSALYLCASSLRADTLNTEAFFGQGTRLTVV.